The next 24 T cell receptor beta chains were all read from a single sample in a study of blood T cell repertoires in COVID-19. The data were produced by immunoSEQ multiplex PCR, yet TCRdb's version contains in-frame clones alone and is incomplete. The sample has more than 85,000 clones; 85% are singletons. The sample consisted of peripheral blood. The receptors were sampled from an elderly man with acute or convalescent COVID-19.

The chain has TRBV27 and TRBJ1-2, with D perhaps matching TRBD1 (6 bases). V was trimmed by 5 bases and J by 4 bases, leaving 14 bases between them. Germline V lookup: CDR1 MNHEY, CDR2 SMNVEV (reference sequence). The CDR3 is 14 amino acids. As DNA, the CDR3 is TGTGCCAGCAGTCTACAACAGGGATTCTATGGCTACACCTTC. Its translation: CASSLQQGFYGYTF.

The chain joins TRBV14 to TRBJ1-2; 7 nucleotides line up with TRBD1. After removal of 5 bases from V and 6 bases from J, the junction contained 15 bases not matched to a gene. The CDR3 has 16 residues. CDR1 SGHDN and CDR2 FVKESK come from the germline V gene. The CDR3 DNA is TGTGCCAGCAGCGCCCCGCTAGGGGACAGTGCGAATGGCTACACCTTC. Protein product: CASSAPLGDSANGYTF.

The chain carries TRBV6-2 or TRBV6-3 and TRBJ2-7; TRBD1 aligns across 7 bases. The CDR3 runs 15 residues. Unmatched junction bases numbered 8, after V lost 4 bases and J lost 2 bases. In germline, CDR1 is MNHEY, CDR2 SVGEGT. CDR3 loop: CASSSGDRRAYEQYF. The DNA for the CDR3 is TGTGCCAGCAGTTCAGGGGACAGACGAGCCTACGAGCAGTACTTC.

This chain joins TRBV10-2 and TRBJ2-1; 13 nucleotides line up with TRBD2. Looked up from germline, CDR1 is WSHSY and CDR2 is SAAADI. The trim removed 5 bases at V and 9 bases at J, leaving 10 bases unmatched. The CDR3 sequence is 16 residues long. CDR3 amino acids: CASSFGLAGARGEQFF. CDR3 DNA sequence: TGCGCCAGCAGTTTCGGACTAGCGGGAGCCCGGGGTGAGCAGTTCTTC.

This clone occurred once. V gene TRBV6-2 or TRBV6-3 combines with J gene TRBJ2-3, with 8 bases that match TRBD2. Germline V gene lookup returns CDR1 MNHEY and CDR2 SVGEGT. J lost 4 bases, V lost 2 bases, and 11 bases had no gene match. The CDR3 consists of 17 residues. CDR3 loop: CASSYSGGLPPPDTQYF. CDR3 coding DNA: TGTGCCAGCAGTTACAGCGGGGGACTCCCTCCCCCAGATACGCAGTATTTT.

The rearrangement links TRBV6-2 or TRBV6-3 to TRBJ2-1; 13 nucleotides line up with TRBD2. From germline, CDR1 is MNHEY and CDR2 SVGEGT. This CDR3 is built from 17 residues. V gave up 5 bases and J gave up 8 bases; unmatched junction bases: 12. The CDR3 nucleotides are TGTGCCAGCAGTCAGCCGGGACTAGCGGGGACAAGGGATGAGCAGTTCTTC. This gives the protein CASSQPGLAGTRDEQFF.

The rearrangement uses TRBV9 and TRBJ2-5, with 13 bases aligning to TRBD2. Germline values: CDR1 SGDLS, CDR2 YYNGEE. Losses at the gene ends were 4 bases for V and 5 bases for J; bases not matched to a gene: 8. This CDR3 region has 16 residues. The CDR3 here is CASSPRTSGSLETQYF. The CDR3 DNA reads TGTGCCAGCAGCCCCCGGACTAGCGGGAGTCTGGAGACCCAGTACTTC.

CDR3 amino acids: CASSITGLGYTF. The CDR3 nucleotides read TGTGCCAGCAGCATAACAGGGCTTGGCTACACCTTC. The genes are TRBV7-9 and TRBJ1-2, with D possibly being TRBD1 (6 bases). V was shortened by 5 bases and J by 7 bases, with 11 bases between the two germline ends. Germline V gene sequence: CDR1 SEHNR, CDR2 FQNEAQ (reference sequence). This CDR3 spans 12 amino acids.

This clone was seen a single time. This chain links TRBV27 with TRBJ2-7, with TRBD1 matching 10 bases. Trimming at V came to 6 bases and at J to 6 bases, leaving 8 bases not matched to a gene. CDR3 length: 14 amino acids. From germline, CDR1 is MNHEY and CDR2 SMNVEV (reference sequence). The CDR3 region has the DNA TGTGCCAGCAGCCGGAGGACAGGGGGTTTCGAGCAGTACTTC. Translation gives CASSRRTGGFEQYF.

The rearrangement links TRBV6-5 to TRBJ1-2, with 9 bases aligning to TRBD1. The CDR3 is 13 amino acids. CDR1 is MNHEY and CDR2 is SVGAGI in the germline V gene. V lost 11 bases to trimming and J lost 7 bases; unmatched junction nucleotides: 11. CDR3: CAGGQGTGLGYTF. CDR3 nucleotides: TGTGCCGGGGGTCAGGGGACAGGGCTTGGCTACACCTTC.

The chain recombines TRBV6-2 or TRBV6-3 with TRBJ1-1, with a possible D match to TRBD1 (5 bases). V gave up 4 bases and J gave up 6 bases, with 15 bases separating them. The V gene's germline CDR1 is MNHEY and CDR2 SVGEGT. This CDR3 has 14 amino acids. In DNA, the CDR3 is TGTGCCAGCAGTTTCGGGGGGGTGACCCCTGAAGCTTTCTTT. Encoded protein: CASSFGGVTPEAFF.

This clone has just a few counts. V gene TRBV7-3 combines with J gene TRBJ2-3, with D possibly TRBD2 on 6 matching bases. Trimming stripped 3 bases from V and 2 bases from J, with 12 bases between. The CDR3 totals 15 residues. CDR1 and CDR2 from the germline V gene are SGHTA and FQGTGA. The CDR3 is CASSFSGSITDTQYF. The CDR3 region has the DNA TGTGCCAGCAGCTTTAGCGGAAGTATCACAGATACGCAGTATTTT.

The chain carries TRBV19 and TRBJ2-5; no reliable D call. Germline loops: CDR1 LNHDA, CDR2 SQIVND (reference sequence). CDR3 length equals 14 residues. The ends were cut back, 4 bases at V and 4 bases at J, with 13 bases in the middle. The CDR3 DNA reads TGTGCCAGTAGTAGTTTCTCAACGGGAGAGACCCAGTACTTC. It is translated as CASSSFSTGETQYF.

The V call is TRBV19, the J call TRBJ1-5; no firm D call. There are 14 residues in the CDR3. The V end was cut by 7 bases, the J end by 3 bases, with 13 bases between. Germline-derived CDR1 and CDR2 are LNHDA and SQIVND (reference sequence). CDR3 in amino acids: CASNRQANNQPQHF. The CDR3 DNA is TGTGCCAGTAACCGTCAGGCGAACAATCAGCCCCAGCATTTT.

The rearrangement uses TRBV7-6 and TRBJ2-7; the match to TRBD2 covers 13 bases. V lost 5 bases and J lost 2; bases outside the gene matches: 3. This CDR3 spans 15 amino acids. CDR1 and CDR2 (germline): SGHVS, FNYEAQ. CDR3 loop: CASSPLAGGTYEQYF. Written as DNA, the CDR3 is TGTGCCAGCAGCCCACTAGCGGGAGGGACCTACGAGCAGTACTTC.

Here the CDR3 DNA reads TGTGCCAGCAGTGATGGGACTAGCGGGTACTTCTACGAGCAGTACTTC. Protein product: CASSDGTSGYFYEQYF. This chain joins TRBV6-1 and TRBJ2-7, with 12 nucleotides matching TRBD2. With V trimmed by 3 bases and J by 3 bases, 6 bases remained unmatched. Looked up from germline, CDR1 is MNHNS and CDR2 is SASEGT. CDR3 size: 16 residues.

The rearrangement joins TRBV7-2 to TRBJ1-2, with 8 nucleotides matching TRBD1. Trimming at V came to 5 bases and at J to 2 bases, leaving 4 bases not matched to a gene. The CDR3 runs to 14 residues. Germline V gene sequence: CDR1 SGHTA, CDR2 FQGNSA. The CDR3 DNA reads as TGTGCCAGCAGCCCGCAGGGGGCGAACTATGGCTACACCTTC. Translation: CASSPQGANYGYTF.

J is TRBJ2-5 and V is TRBV19; a possible D gene is TRBD2 (6 bases). The germline CDR1 and CDR2 sequences are LNHDA and SQIVND (reference sequence). The CDR3 length is 15 residues. Trimming left V 5 bases short and J 1 base short, with 14 bases between. The CDR3 coding sequence is TGTGCCAGTAGTGCCTGGCAGGGACTCCAAGAGACCCAGTACTTC. Amino acids: CASSAWQGLQETQYF.

The chain links TRBV15 to TRBJ1-5, with a tentative D call TRBD1 (6 bases). V shed 8 bases and J shed 5 bases, with 19 bases lying between them. The CDR3 sequence is 15 residues long. Germline V gene sequence: CDR1 LNHNV, CDR2 YYDKDF (reference sequence). This CDR3 is CATARRGGGHQPQHF. DNA for the CDR3: TGTGCCACCGCTAGACGGGGCGGGGGGCATCAGCCCCAGCATTTT.

This chain connects TRBV5-1 to TRBJ1-6; 7 nucleotides match TRBD1. V shed 1 base and J 0 bases; nucleotides not matched to a gene: 7. The V gene's germline CDR1 is SGHRS and CDR2 YFSETQ. This CDR3 spans 18 amino acids. CDR3 loop: CASSLTGTVDSYNSPLHF. Written as DNA, the CDR3 is TGCGCCAGCAGCTTGACCGGGACAGTCGACTCCTATAATTCACCCCTCCACTTT.

This clone has a single count. This chain links TRBV5-1 with TRBJ2-5; maybe TRBD2 (7 bases). The V end was cut by 4 bases, the J end by 3 bases, with 13 bases between. CDR1 is SGHRS and CDR2 is YFSETQ in the germline V gene. The length of the CDR3 is 14 residues. The CDR3 sequence is CASSRGEGEETQYF. For the CDR3, the DNA is TGCGCCAGCAGCCGAGGGGAGGGGGAAGAGACCCAGTACTTC.

This clone has just a few counts. The chain is built from TRBV29-1 and TRBJ1-2, with a weak D call TRBD1 (5 bases). This CDR3 comprises 12 residues. Trimming pared 3 bases from V and 0 bases from J, leaving 5 bases between. Germline loops: CDR1 SQVTM, CDR2 ANQGSEA. This CDR3 reads CSVDRANYGYTF. In nucleotides, the CDR3 is TGCAGCGTTGACAGGGCTAACTATGGCTACACCTTC.

This clone was picked up one time. The chain recombines TRBV5-1 with TRBJ1-1; no clear D gene. This CDR3 spans 15 amino acids. Trimming shortened V by 7 bases and J by 5 bases, and 21 bases separated the two germline ends. The germline gives CDR1 SGHRS, CDR2 YFSETQ. In DNA, the CDR3 is TGCGCCAGCCACCTTGGGAGGGTAGGAGAAACTGAAGCTTTCTTT. Its protein is CASHLGRVGETEAFF. The variable domain in full, with the rest retrieved from reference TRBV5-1 and TRBJ1-1, is KAGVTQTPRYLIKTRGQQVTLSCSPISGHRSVSWYQQTPGQGLQFLFEYFSETQRNKGNFPGRFSGRQFSNSRSEMNVSTLELGDSALYLCASHLGRVGETEAFFGQGTRLTVV.

The genes are TRBV6-5 and TRBJ1-2, with TRBD1 matching over 10 bases. The length of the CDR3 is 14 residues. The junction had 7 bases not matched to a gene; V was cut back by 5 bases and J by 7 bases. The germline V gene has CDR1 MNHEY and CDR2 SVGAGI. In nucleotides, the CDR3 is TGTGCCAGCAGTCCGGGACAGGGGCTAGGTGGCTACACCTTC. Its protein is CASSPGQGLGGYTF.